This record looks at one T cell receptor beta chain sequence and its context. This entry is derived from a study of blood T cell repertoires in COVID-19. Study at large: In each case, the material was cDNA or gDNA derived from T cells, B-cell-depleted T cells, or PBMCs.

V was cut by 2 bases and J by 3 bases, with 11 bases left in between. The length of the CDR3 is 14 residues. From germline, CDR1 is KGHSH and CDR2 LQKENI. In the original analysis: Estimation of nucleated cell counts relied on the amplification of reference gene primers. Sequencing was performed with immunoSEQ multiplex PCR; in TCRdb, only in-frame clones are kept and a portion is missing. Clone size and the V and J calls come from that table; the DNA yielded D and trimming. The sample records some 160,000 clones, about 83% being singletons. Enrollment of patients from Seattle took place during active infection, with longitudinal follow-up.

Sequenced material: peripheral blood. This TCR derives from a woman older than 75 with COVID-19, enrolled during active disease. The chain has TRBV18 and TRBJ2-7, with D unresolved. For the CDR3, the DNA is TGTGCCAGCTCACCAGGGTTAGCTCTCTACGAGCAGTACTTC. Residues: CASSPGLALYEQYF.